These 21 T cell receptor beta chains originate from one sample sequenced in a study of blood T cell repertoires in COVID-19. TCRdb's copy holds only in-frame clones and misses some; the assay was immunoSEQ multiplex PCR. This table holds approximately 130,000 clones, 75% to 90% found once. The sequenced material came from peripheral blood. The receptor source for this set is a human donor in a cohort sampled during active COVID-19.

This chain connects TRBV18 to TRBJ2-5; TRBD1 matches 8 bases. Looked up from germline, CDR1 is KGHSH and CDR2 is LQKENI. The trim removed 3 bases at V and 1 base at J, leaving 4 bases unmatched. CDR3 length: 15 amino acids. The DNA of the CDR3 is TGTGCCAGCTCACCCGGGCAGGGGGCCCAAGAGACCCAGTACTTC. Its protein is CASSPGQGAQETQYF.

A single count supports this clone. The chain has TRBV27 and TRBJ2-1, with D possibly matching TRBD1 (5 bases). In germline, CDR1 is MNHEY, CDR2 SMNVEV (reference sequence). With 6 bases removed from V and 3 bases from J, the gap between germline ends came to 15 bases. The CDR3 consists of 15 residues. As DNA, the CDR3 is TGTGCCAGCAGGCAACAGGCTACAAGCTACAATGAGCAGTTCTTC. Its protein is CASRQQATSYNEQFF.

This chain joins TRBV5-1 and TRBJ2-5; a possible D gene is TRBD1 (6 bases). The germline V and J ends were trimmed by 0 bases and 3 bases, with 15 bases remaining between them. The CDR3 runs to 16 residues. CDR1 is SGHRS, CDR2 YFSETQ, per germline. Written as DNA, the CDR3 is TGCGCCAGCAGCTTGGATCCGGGTAGGACAGAAGAGACCCAGTACTTC. Translating it yields CASSLDPGRTEETQYF.

This clone has more than one count but fewer than ten. The chain joins TRBV18 to TRBJ1-1; 10 bases are a match to TRBD1. Germline V CDR1 and CDR2: KGHSH, LQKENI. Germline trimming cut 6 bases from V and 0 bases from J; bases unmatched to any gene: 10. The CDR3 has 17 amino acids. CDR3 in amino acids: CASSRTGQGPLNTEAFF. CDR3 nucleotide sequence: TGTGCCAGCTCTCGTACGGGACAGGGGCCCCTGAACACTGAAGCTTTCTTT.

This chain links TRBV12-3 or TRBV12-4 with TRBJ2-1; no definite D call. The ends were cut back, 5 bases at V and 7 bases at J, with 12 bases in the middle. The CDR3 totals 13 residues. CDR3 residues: CASSQALVNEQFF. DNA of the CDR3: TGTGCCAGCAGTCAGGCGTTGGTGAATGAGCAGTTCTTC.

This clone has more than one count but fewer than ten. This sequence joins TRBV9 and TRBJ2-4, with a weak D call TRBD1 (5 bases). The germline V gene has CDR1 SGDLS and CDR2 YYNGEE. Trimming removed 0 bases at V and 0 bases at J, with 7 bases between. The CDR3 length is 15 residues. The CDR3 sequence: CASSVDRIAKNIQYF. Written as DNA, the CDR3 is TGTGCCAGCAGCGTAGACAGGATAGCCAAAAACATTCAGTACTTC.

The CDR3 sequence: CASNKGDRGTGELFF. CDR3 bases: TGTGCCAGCAACAAGGGGGACAGGGGGACCGGGGAGCTGTTTTTT. The chain joins TRBV5-6 to TRBJ2-2; TRBD1 aligns across 11 bases. With V trimmed by 6 bases and J by 5 bases, 6 bases remained unmatched. Germline V CDR1 and CDR2: SGHDT, YYEEEE. The CDR3 sequence is 15 residues long.

In its sample, this clone was seen once. The chain combines TRBV4-1 with TRBJ2-6, with TRBD2 matching over 13 bases. With V trimmed by 5 bases and J by 2 bases, 9 bases remained unmatched. CDR1 and CDR2 from the germline V gene are MGHRA and YSYEKL. The CDR3 totals 19 residues. The CDR3 coding sequence is TGCGCCAGCAGCTCTATGGCCGGGACTAGCGGGACTGGGGCCAACGTCCTGACTTTC. It is translated as CASSSMAGTSGTGANVLTF.

This chain uses TRBV19 with TRBJ1-2; no firm D call. The CDR3 is 14 amino acids. From germline, CDR1 is LNHDA and CDR2 SQIVND (reference sequence). V was cut by 7 bases and J by 1 base, with 13 bases left in between. CDR3 region: CASNRGGFNYGYTF. CDR3 bases: TGTGCCAGTAATCGGGGAGGATTTAACTATGGCTACACCTTC. Full variable domain (outside the CDR3, taken from reference TRBV19 and TRBJ1-2): DGGITQSPKYLFRKEGQNVTLSCEQNLNHDAMYWYRQDPGQGLRLIYYSQIVNDFQKGDIAEGYSVSREKKESFPLTVTSAQKNPTAFYLCASNRGGFNYGYTFGSGTRLTVV.

This sequence joins TRBV11-3 and TRBJ2-3; D unclear. Trimming removed 4 bases at V and 7 bases at J, with 18 bases between. CDR1 is SGHNT and CDR2 is YENEEA in the germline V gene. The CDR3 sequence is 15 residues long. CDR3 DNA sequence: TGTGCCAGCAGCTCTTCCACCCAAGACATCTATACGCAGTATTTT. Its translation is CASSSSTQDIYTQYF.

The CDR3 loop is CASSFGGQEDTQYF. The CDR3 bases are TGTGCCAGCAGTTTCGGAGGGCAAGAAGATACGCAGTATTTT. The J gene is TRBJ2-3, the V gene TRBV28, with TRBD2 as a possible D gene (6 bases). The CDR3 spans 14 residues. Germline loops: CDR1 MDHEN, CDR2 SYDVKM. V lost 3 bases, J lost 5 bases, and 12 bases lay in between. The full variable domain, in which reference TRBV28 and TRBJ2-3 provide the parts outside the CDR3, is DVKVTQSSRYLVKRTGEKVFLECVQDMDHENMFWYRQDPGLGLRLIYFSYDVKMKEKGDIPEGYSVSREKKERFSLILESASTNQTSMYLCASSFGGQEDTQYFGPGTRLTVL.

This clone was counted a single time. The rearrangement uses TRBV5-1 and TRBJ2-2, with D tentatively TRBD1 (6 bases). Germline CDR1 SGHRS, CDR2 YFSETQ. The length of the CDR3 is 15 residues. The V gene lost 0 bases and the J gene lost 3 bases, with 9 bases spanning the gap. The CDR3 loop is CASSLAGGDTGELFF. In DNA, the CDR3 is TGCGCCAGCAGCTTGGCTGGGGGCGACACCGGGGAGCTGTTTTTT.

The chain has TRBV5-1 and TRBJ2-4; 10 positions agree with TRBD2. After removal of 0 bases from V and 10 bases from J, the junction contained 10 bases not matched to a gene. The CDR3 is 16 residues long. From germline, CDR1 is SGHRS and CDR2 YFSETQ. Here the CDR3 DNA reads TGCGCCAGCAGCTTGGAGACTAGCGGGCTCGGTGGAATTCAGTACTTC. Translating it yields CASSLETSGLGGIQYF.

This clone has more than one count but fewer than ten. The chain employs TRBV9 and TRBJ2-5; 7 bases match TRBD2. The CDR3 is 15 residues long. CDR1 is SGDLS, CDR2 YYNGEE, per germline. Unmatched junction bases numbered 7, after V lost 3 bases and J lost 2 bases. This CDR3 reads CASSAMGGVQETQYF. Written as DNA, the CDR3 is TGTGCCAGCAGCGCCATGGGGGGGGTTCAAGAGACCCAGTACTTC.

V and J are TRBV5-4 and TRBJ2-1; D is possibly TRBD1 (7 bases). CDR3 length: 15 residues. V gave up 0 bases and J gave up 4 bases, with 11 bases separating them. Germline CDR1 and CDR2: SGHNT and YYREEE (reference sequence). Here the CDR3 DNA reads TGTGCCAGCAGCTTGGTGGCAGGGGGGTACAATGAGCAGTTCTTC. It encodes CASSLVAGGYNEQFF. Using reference TRBV5-4 and TRBJ2-1 for the parts outside the CDR3, the full variable domain is ETGVTQSPTHLIKTRGQQVTLRCSSQSGHNTVSWYQQALGQGPQFIFQYYREEENGRGNFPPRFSGLQFPNYSSELNVNALELDDSALYLCASSLVAGGYNEQFFGPGTRLTVL.

This clone was seen once. The chain joins TRBV7-9 to TRBJ2-1; 7 nucleotides align to TRBD1. Germline-derived CDR1 and CDR2 are SEHNR and FQNEAQ (reference sequence). The CDR3 length is 14 residues. V gave up 1 base and J gave up 6 bases; unmatched junction bases: 3. The CDR3 DNA reads TGTGCCAGCAGCTTAGGCCCAGGGGGCAATGAGCAGTTCTTC. Translating gives CASSLGPGGNEQFF.

The genes are TRBV7-3 and TRBJ2-3; 7 bases align to TRBD1. The V segment lost 5 bases and the J segment 2 bases; nucleotides outside the gene matches: 10. Germline V gene lookup returns CDR1 SGHTA and CDR2 FQGTGA. CDR3 length: 16 residues. CDR3 in DNA: TGTGCCAGCAGCCCGACGGGACAGCGAATCACAGATACGCAGTATTTT. It translates to CASSPTGQRITDTQYF.

This chain links TRBV11-3 with TRBJ2-5; 9 positions match TRBD2. The CDR3 has 15 residues. Germline CDR1 is SGHNT and CDR2 is YENEEA. J gave up 5 bases and V 1 base, and 5 bases lay outside the gene matches. DNA for the CDR3: TGTGCCAGCAGCTTAGGGGCGGGAGGGAAGGAGACCCAGTACTTC. Its protein product is CASSLGAGGKETQYF.

The chain carries TRBV2 and TRBJ1-5; 9 nucleotides agree with TRBD1. V gave up 5 bases and J gave up 3 bases; unmatched junction bases: 2. CDR3 length equals 14 residues. Germline-derived CDR1 and CDR2 are SNHLY and FYNNEI. The CDR3 region is CASSRDRVNQPQHF. The CDR3 DNA reads TGTGCCAGCAGTCGGGACAGGGTCAATCAGCCCCAGCATTTT.

This clone was recorded only once. CDR3 sequence: CASSYEGQIYEQYV. CDR3 nucleotides: TGTGCCAGCAGTTACGAAGGACAGATTTACGAGCAGTACGTC. This chain joins TRBV6-6 and TRBJ2-7, with D possibly matching TRBD1 (6 bases). This CDR3 is built from 14 residues. From germline, CDR1 is MNHNY and CDR2 SVGAGI (reference sequence). V was pared by 2 bases and J by 4 bases, with 12 bases between.

This clone has just one count. The V gene is TRBV5-1, the J gene TRBJ2-1; 10 bases match TRBD1. Germline V CDR1 and CDR2: SGHRS, YFSETQ. The CDR3 consists of 15 residues. The V segment lost 0 bases and the J segment 6 bases; nucleotides outside the gene matches: 3. The CDR3 DNA follows: TGCGCCAGCAGCTTGGCCGGGACAGGGGTCAATGAGCAGTTCTTC. Translated: CASSLAGTGVNEQFF. The variable domain in full, completed from reference TRBV5-1 and TRBJ2-1, reads KAGVTQTPRYLIKTRGQQVTLSCSPISGHRSVSWYQQTPGQGLQFLFEYFSETQRNKGNFPGRFSGRQFSNSRSEMNVSTLELGDSALYLCASSLAGTGVNEQFFGPGTRLTVL.